This note documents a single T cell receptor beta chain sequence. Its antigen specificity is not known. No base quality information exists; no much larger clone differs at one position. The sample is drawn from a study of shared clonotypes between healthy human individuals (dated by TCRdb to about 2020). Notes on the research overall: A few men and a couple of women, aged 18 to 49 years, made up the cohort. To estimate repertoire size and how much clonotypes are shared between individuals, the study performed deep sequencing of blood TCR repertoires from a few healthy adults. For each donor, CD4 naive and CD4 memory were each given three plates, CD8 naive was given two plates, and CD8 memory was given one plate. Each donor's leukapheresis produced roughly between roughly 0.85 and 9.5 billion PBMCs. To increase sequencing depth and limit assay-specific biases, TCR repertoire library preparation and sequencing were carried out by different laboratories using diverse techniques.

The donors were healthy, HIV-negative adults who had no recently reported acute infections or vaccinations. Every donor was a Caucasian adult living in Nashville, Tennessee, USA. Magnetic negative selection was used to enrich CD4+ T cells, after which naive cells were positively selected on CD45RA and the negative fraction became the memory subset. Blood was obtained by leukapheresis, after which PBMCs were separated by Ficoll-Histopaque density gradient centrifugation and cryopreserved in liquid nitrogen vapor phase. Analytical flow cytometry was used to check the purity and quantity of each magnetically sorted T cell population. From each sorted fraction, genomic DNA was isolated and quantified by UV absorbance on a Nanodrop 2000c. CDR1 SGHNT and CDR2 YENEEA are derived from the germline V gene. The CDR3 sequence holds 12 residues, the cysteine and phenylalanine included. Of the read, only the CDR3 DNA is kept; its 36 bases are in frame from base 1. V loses 2 bases, J loses 5 bases, and the germline ends lie 7 bases apart.

Using the deep immunoSEQ assay, TCR CDR3 regions were amplified from genomic DNA by multiplex PCR. Extracted genomic DNA from each cell subset was distributed evenly across all wells of several immunoSEQ 96-well plates, and each plate was treated as a replicate. Each replicate PCR for sorted subsets received about 220 ng genomic DNA, equal to about 30,000 T cell genomes. Purified libraries were measured with a Qubit 3.0 fluorometer, size-checked on a Bioanalyzer 2100, and measured again with the KAPA Library Quantification kit. Each immunoSEQ 96-well plate was sequenced on its own single-read 150-cycle Illumina NextSeq 550 flow cell. From the authors' description of their analysis: The immunoSEQ output contained only junctional sequences without quality scores, so filtering could not match that applied to full-length reads. Sequences were annotated with PyIR, a Python wrapper for IgBLAST v1.9, and V/J genes and CDR3 were assigned using IMGT germline references. Reads were filtered out if the reads had weak V/J assignments (E-value above 1e-6), no CDR3, stop codons, out-of-frame junctions, or ambiguous translated residues. V3J clonotypes were defined by identical inferred V gene, J gene, and CDR3 amino acid sequence. Percentage overlap between repertoires was computed as shared unique clonotypes divided by the size of the smaller repertoire. Richness of each repertoire was evaluated using RTK rarefaction, the Chao1 estimator, and Recon v2.1 estimates of unobserved clonotypes. Generation probabilities were computed with OLGA for all TCRbeta clonotypes obtained by the gDNA method from several donors. In TCRdb, the immuneACCESS table is reduced to in-frame sequences with V and J assigned. These tables do not hold every clone; where another copy was compared, an unresolved V gene accounts for under half, and the others remain unexplained. That table furnishes V, J and clone size, whereas the DNA furnished D and trimming. In this sample the table shows about a million clones, 70% to 80% of which occur a single time. Almost 0.9% of the sample goes to the ten largest clones.

Paper-wide results and their limitations: The small number of donors limited the genetic and exposure-history diversity represented. Sampling was limited to blood, and TCR repertoires in tissue likely differ from TCR repertoires in blood. Even with the large sequencing depth, rarefaction of the sorted-subset datasets indicated that sequencing was incomplete. Around 5.4% of naive CD4, around 3.5% of naive CD8, around 2.3% of memory CD4, and more than 0.35% of memory CD8 clonotypes were shared across a few donors. Compared with non-shared clonotypes, clonotypes shared by all four sorted-subset donors had higher generation probabilities. Naive subsets generally had larger estimated clonotype richness than memory subsets. Based on pairwise subsampling, the degree of clonotype sharing among donors was expected to be affected by sequencing depth.

The chain links TRBV11-3 with TRBJ2-7, with TRBD1 as a weak D call on 6 bases. The sample comprised memory CD4+ T cells from PBMCs. Reading the label with the study, this specimen's cell subset or site is: CD45RA-negative fraction. The receptor was derived from a man younger than 35 in good health. Some clones in this sample may be carry-over from other donors' samples. The CDR3 reads CASSLTGNEQYF. The base sequence is TGTGCCAGCAGCTTAACAGGGAACGAGCAGTACTTC.